This T cell receptor beta chain was sequenced for a study of blood T cell repertoires in COVID-19. Method: immunoSEQ multiplex PCR; TCRdb's copy keeps in-frame clones and lacks some. This repertoire shows about 50,000 clones, approximately 86% found once; its top ten account for over 15%. CDR1 and CDR2 (germline): MNHEY, SVGAGI. Trimming removed 2 bases from V and 4 bases from J, with 11 bases in between. The CDR3 runs 14 residues. The TCR originated in a man aged 35 to 55 with acute or convalescent COVID-19. Specimen: peripheral blood. This chain joins TRBV6-5 and TRBJ1-2; the D gene is possibly TRBD1 (6 bases). This CDR3 is CASSYEQGSYGYTF. CDR3 nucleotides: TGTGCCAGCAGTTACGAACAGGGAAGCTATGGCTACACCTTC.